Included here is one T cell receptor beta chain sequence, with context. The antigen is not known. CDR1 and CDR2 (germline): MNHEY, SMNVEV (reference sequence). This CDR3 has 14 amino acids. V dropped 2 bases and J dropped 5; count of bases not matched to a gene: 3. Sequenced by immunoSEQ multiplex PCR; TCRdb stores in-frame clones only, minus some. The data contain fewer than 2.5 million clones, under 95% of them seen just once; the ten biggest clones take up more than 0.35%. This record belongs to a study of shared clonotypes between healthy human individuals. Study-level points and caveats: A handful of donors showed sharing of approximately 5% of naive CD4 clonotypes. An effect of sequencing depth on clonotype sharing among donors was expected.

The CD4+ fraction was divided into a CD45RA+ naive subset and a CD45RA-negative memory subset. Sequencing was performed on naive CD4+ T cells from PBMCs. Subset noted: CD45RA+ positively selected. The rearrangement joins TRBV27 to TRBJ2-7; 10 bases match TRBD1. This TCR was sampled from a young man in good health. Some clones in this sample may be carry-over from other donors' samples. Here the CDR3 reads CASSLGTGEHEQYF. CDR3 DNA: TGTGCCAGCAGTTTAGGGACAGGGGAGCACGAGCAGTACTTC.